One sample yielded the 8 T cell receptor beta chains listed below, sequenced in a study of blood T cell repertoires in COVID-19. Assay: immunoSEQ multiplex PCR; the TCRdb copy retains only in-frame clones and omits some. The table shows 59,000 or so clones, with roughly 85% occurring only once. Sequenced sample: peripheral blood. All receptors derive from a man in his fifties or sixties with acute or convalescent COVID-19.

The chain uses TRBV28 and TRBJ2-7, with TRBD2 identical over 8 bases. Germline CDR1 MDHEN, CDR2 SYDVKM. Trimming took 6 bases from V and 6 from J; bases not matched to a gene: 4. The length of the CDR3 is 12 residues. CDR3 amino acids: CASSLGTSEQYF. In DNA form, the CDR3 reads TGTGCCAGCAGCCTAGGGACTAGCGAGCAGTACTTC.

J is TRBJ2-5 and V is TRBV19, with 7 positions matching TRBD2. J gave up 3 bases and V 4 bases, and 14 bases lay outside the gene matches. CDR1 is LNHDA, CDR2 SQIVND, per germline (reference sequence). The CDR3 runs to 17 residues. Here the CDR3 DNA reads TGTGCCAGTAGTACTAGCGGCCGAACGGCGGGAAAAGAGACCCAGTACTTC. Translated: CASSTSGRTAGKETQYF.

The chain uses TRBV2 and TRBJ2-5; TRBD2 aligns across 8 bases. Germline CDR1 SNHLY, CDR2 FYNNEI. The J segment lost 5 bases and the V segment lost 6 bases, leaving 8 bases of the junction unmatched. The CDR3 spans 14 residues. The chain's CDR3 is CASRNPGGAETQYF. CDR3 nucleotide sequence: TGTGCCAGCAGGAACCCGGGGGGGGCGGAGACCCAGTACTTC.

The gene calls are TRBV20-1 and TRBJ2-7; D possibly corresponds to TRBD2 (5 bases). There are 14 residues in the CDR3. The V end was cut by 3 bases, the J end by 0 bases, with 12 bases between. Germline lookup yields CDR1 DFQATT and CDR2 SNEGSKA (reference sequence). As DNA, the CDR3 is TGCAGTGCTAGTACGCTACGGGGCTCCTACGAGCAGTACTTC. Its translation is CSASTLRGSYEQYF.

The V gene is TRBV15, the J gene TRBJ1-2; D gene ambiguous. The germline V and J ends were trimmed by 5 bases and 7 bases, with 11 bases remaining between them. The CDR3 length is 12 residues. Per germline, CDR1 LNHNV and CDR2 YYDKDF (reference sequence). Written as DNA, the CDR3 is TGTGCCACCAGCCCACTCGGAGGTGGCTACACCTTC. This encodes CATSPLGGGYTF.

The chain employs TRBV6-5 and TRBJ2-2; 9 bases fit TRBD1. The trim removed 7 bases at V and 7 bases at J, leaving 7 bases unmatched. The CDR3 is 14 amino acids. Per germline, CDR1 MNHEY and CDR2 SVGAGI. The CDR3 nucleotides read TGTGCCAGCAATCGACAGGGGGGGAGCGGGGAGCTGTTTTTT. It encodes CASNRQGGSGELFF.

The genes are TRBV3-1 (or the pseudogene TRBV3-2) and TRBJ1-3; no reliable D call. The ends were cut back, 0 bases at V and 4 bases at J, with 10 bases in the middle. CDR3 length: 15 residues. Germline-derived CDR1 and CDR2 are LGHDT and YNNKEL (reference sequence). CDR3 DNA: TGTGCCAGCAGCCAAGATTTTGGGCCCGGAAACACCATATATTTT. Translated, it gives CASSQDFGPGNTIYF.

With respect to this clone: One junction end disagrees with the germline gene, perhaps due to a read error. The gene calls are TRBV3-1 (or the pseudogene TRBV3-2) and TRBJ2-1, with unresolved D. CDR1 and CDR2 (germline): LGHDT, YNNKEL (reference sequence). The length of the CDR3 is 10 residues. The DNA of the CDR3 is TGTGCCAGCAGCCAAGGGAGTCTAGTCTTC. As protein: CASSQGSLVF.